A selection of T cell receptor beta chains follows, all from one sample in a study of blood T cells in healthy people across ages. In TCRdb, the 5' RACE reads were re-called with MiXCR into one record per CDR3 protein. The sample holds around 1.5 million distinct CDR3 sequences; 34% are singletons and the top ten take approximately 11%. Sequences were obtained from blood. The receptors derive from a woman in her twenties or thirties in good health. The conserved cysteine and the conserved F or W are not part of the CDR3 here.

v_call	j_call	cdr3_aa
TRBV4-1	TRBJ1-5	ASSQDGGIGNQPQH
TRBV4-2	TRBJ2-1	ASSYGAEPYNEQF
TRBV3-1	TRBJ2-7	ASSQIPYEQY
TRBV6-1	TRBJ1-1	ASAGTEVAF
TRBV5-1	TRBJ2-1	ASSLALAGANNEQF
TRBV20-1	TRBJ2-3	SSTSGGTDTQY
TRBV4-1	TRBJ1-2	ASSQDLMGTGLRGYT
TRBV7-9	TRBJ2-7	ASSGGTSGYYEQY
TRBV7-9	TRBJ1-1	ASSFSSLKFMNTEAF
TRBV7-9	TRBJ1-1	ASSLTQGARGTEAF
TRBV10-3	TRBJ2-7	AISESITLGSSYEQY
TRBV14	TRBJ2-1	ASIQTGLAPYNEQF
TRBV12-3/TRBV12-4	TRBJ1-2	ASALGGYGYT
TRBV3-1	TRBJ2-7	ASSQDRRVVYEQY
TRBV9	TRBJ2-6	ASSVAGGTSGANVLT
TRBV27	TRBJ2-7	ASSHDRSSYEQY
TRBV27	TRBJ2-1	ASGLRDWRYNEQF
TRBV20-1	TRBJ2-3	SAPSRQDTDTQY
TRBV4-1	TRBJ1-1	ASSLRLPGPNTEAF
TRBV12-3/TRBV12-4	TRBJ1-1	ASSLAVVGTEAF
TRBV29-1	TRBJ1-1	SVHPPDRGEAF
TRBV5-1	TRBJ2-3	ASSFLPQAGTDTQY